This T cell receptor (beta chain) was observed in a study of OX40 agonist ivuxolimab in advanced cancers. For the wider study: Ivuxolimab, which targeted the costimulatory receptor OX40 (CD134), was an agonistic, fully human IgG2 monoclonal antibody. The monotherapy dose-escalation portion (N of about 47 patients) of the phase I ivuxolimab trial is reported in the paper. Of the 50 to 55 dose-escalation patients, hepatocellular carcinoma was present in about 20, melanoma in roughly 15, renal cell carcinoma in 9 and head and neck cancer in 9. The dose-escalation cohort was 82.7% male with a mean age of roughly 62 years, ranging from roughly 20 to 80. Patients were allowed to have had prior anti-PD-1, anti-PD-L1 or anti-CTLA-4 therapy, and 30% to 40% of the dose-escalation patients had previously received checkpoint inhibitors. Peripheral TCRbeta sequencing was intended to test whether TCR sequence diversity was altered and clonal T-cell expansion was caused by ivuxolimab. Intravenous ivuxolimab was administered to patients every 2 weeks at six dose levels: 0.01, 0.1, 0.3, 1.5, 3 and 10 mg/kg. Partial responses occurred in three dose-escalation patients, of whom one had hepatocellular carcinoma and two had cutaneous melanoma.

General conclusions and limits of the study: Clonal expansion of both CD4+ and CD8+ blood T cells was observed from baseline to week 6 at doses 0.1 to 3.0 mg/kg. On average, CD8+ T cells showed more expanded clones than CD4+ T cells after ivuxolimab. In the 0.1-3.0 mg/kg groups, partial responders were among the patients with the lowest normalized peripheral clonal expansion, particularly in CD8+ T cells. Low levels of normalized T-cell clonal expansion were also shown by some nonresponding patients. The antigen specificity of the clonally expanded peripheral T cells was not determined.

Genomic DNA was isolated from the sorted cells so that the TCRbeta CDR3 region could be sequenced. The immunoSEQ Assay was used to sequence the TCRbeta CDR3 regions. As stored in TCRdb, this immuneACCESS dataset retains in-frame rearrangements with V and J assigned. A fraction of the clones does not appear; measured against another copy, unresolved V genes explain less than half of the discrepancy, and the remainder lacks a known reason. Across this sample there are about 10,000 clones, with over 55% seen only once. Jointly, the top ten make up 46% of the sample. Patients with autoimmune disease history or receiving systemic immunosuppression were excluded from the trial. Peripheral blood for TCR sequencing was drawn from every dose cohort at baseline, at cycle 4 day 1 and at cycle 7 day 1. The samples were taken from a phase I, first-in-human, multicenter, open-label dose-escalation trial of ivuxolimab. The trial enrolled adults with locally advanced or metastatic head and neck squamous cell, hepatocellular, melanoma or renal cell carcinoma. Before TCR sequencing, CD4+ T cells and CD8+ T cells were sorted from peripheral blood as separate populations.

With regard to this clone: There is no known antigen for this receptor. No base-level quality is on record; no much larger clone is a single base apart.

The clonotype originates from an adult with an advanced solid tumor such as melanoma, head and neck, liver or kidney cancer. Source: CD4+ or CD8+ T cells sorted from blood, taken in a trial of the OX40 agonist ivuxolimab.

The DNA reads as follows: TGCGCCAGCAGCACTGACAGGGGGGATGGCGATGAGCAGTTCTTC. This sequence encodes CASSTDRGDGDEQFF. The chain was built from TRBV5-1 and TRBJ2-1; 9 nucleotides in the junction match TRBD1. Germline trimming amounts to 4 bases on V and 8 bases on J, with 10 as the count of junction bases outside the gene matches. The germline V gene specifies SGHRS as CDR1 and YFSETQ as CDR2. The cysteine opens and the phenylalanine closes a CDR3 of 15 amino acids. The only DNA kept is the CDR3, 45 bases in frame from the first base.